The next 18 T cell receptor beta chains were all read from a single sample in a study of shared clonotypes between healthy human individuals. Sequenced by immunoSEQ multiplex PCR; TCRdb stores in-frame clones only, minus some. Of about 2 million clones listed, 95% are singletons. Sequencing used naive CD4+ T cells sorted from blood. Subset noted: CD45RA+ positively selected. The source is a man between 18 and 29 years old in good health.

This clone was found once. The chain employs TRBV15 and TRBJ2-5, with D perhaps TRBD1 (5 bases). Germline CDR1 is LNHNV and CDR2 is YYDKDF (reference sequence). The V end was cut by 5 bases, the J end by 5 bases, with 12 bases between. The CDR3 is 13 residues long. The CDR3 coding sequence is TGTGCCACCAGCGGCCTCCAGGGCGAGACCCAGTACTTC. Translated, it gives CATSGLQGETQYF.

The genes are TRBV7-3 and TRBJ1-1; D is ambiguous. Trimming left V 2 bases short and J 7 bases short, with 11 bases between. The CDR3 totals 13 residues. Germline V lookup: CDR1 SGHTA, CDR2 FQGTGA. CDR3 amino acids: CASSLFRGGEAFF. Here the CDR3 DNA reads TGTGCCAGCAGCTTATTTCGGGGAGGTGAAGCTTTCTTT.

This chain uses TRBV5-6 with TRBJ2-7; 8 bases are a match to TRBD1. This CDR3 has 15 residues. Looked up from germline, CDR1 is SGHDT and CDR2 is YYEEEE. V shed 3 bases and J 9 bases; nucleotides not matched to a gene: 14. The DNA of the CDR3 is TGTGCCAGCAGCTCGGAGCCCGGCCAGGGGGCGGCGCAGTACTTC. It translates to CASSSEPGQGAAQYF.

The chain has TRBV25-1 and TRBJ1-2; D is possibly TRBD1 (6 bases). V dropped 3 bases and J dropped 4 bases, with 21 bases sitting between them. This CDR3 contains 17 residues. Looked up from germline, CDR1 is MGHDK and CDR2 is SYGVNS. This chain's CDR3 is CASSEGGLYGQRYGYTF. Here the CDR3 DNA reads TGTGCCAGCAGTGAGGGGGGACTGTACGGACAGCGCTATGGCTACACCTTC.

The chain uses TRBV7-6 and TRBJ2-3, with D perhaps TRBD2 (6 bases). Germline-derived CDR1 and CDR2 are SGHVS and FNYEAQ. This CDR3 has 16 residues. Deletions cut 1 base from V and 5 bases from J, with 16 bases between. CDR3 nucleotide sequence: TGTGCCAGCAGCTTAGTAGGAGGGCTTGCTAGAGATACGCAGTATTTT. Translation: CASSLVGGLARDTQYF.

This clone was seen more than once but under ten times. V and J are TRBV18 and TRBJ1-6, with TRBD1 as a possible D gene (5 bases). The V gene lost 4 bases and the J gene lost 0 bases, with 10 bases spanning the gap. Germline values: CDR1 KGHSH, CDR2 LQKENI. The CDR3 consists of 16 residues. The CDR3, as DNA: TGTGCCAGCTCACGACAGACGAGCTCCTATAATTCACCCCTCCACTTT. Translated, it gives CASSRQTSSYNSPLHF.

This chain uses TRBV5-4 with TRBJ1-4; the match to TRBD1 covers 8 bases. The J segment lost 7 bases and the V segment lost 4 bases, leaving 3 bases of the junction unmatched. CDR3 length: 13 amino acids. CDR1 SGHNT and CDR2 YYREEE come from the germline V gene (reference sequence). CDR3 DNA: TGTGCCAGCAGCCAGACAGGGGTTGAAAAACTGTTTTTT. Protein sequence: CASSQTGVEKLFF.

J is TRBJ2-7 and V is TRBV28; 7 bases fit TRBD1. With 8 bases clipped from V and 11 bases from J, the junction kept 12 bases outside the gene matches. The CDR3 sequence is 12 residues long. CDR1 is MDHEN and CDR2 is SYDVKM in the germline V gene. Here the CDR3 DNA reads TGTGCCAGCTCTAAGGGGGCCCTACGTGAGTACTTC. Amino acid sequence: CASSKGALREYF.

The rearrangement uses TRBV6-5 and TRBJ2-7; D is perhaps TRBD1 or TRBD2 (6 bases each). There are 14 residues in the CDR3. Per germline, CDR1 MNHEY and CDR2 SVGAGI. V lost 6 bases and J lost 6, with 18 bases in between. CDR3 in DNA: TGTGCCAGCAGAGGGGGGCAGGGTGGTAGCGAGCAGTACTTC. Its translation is CASRGGQGGSEQYF.

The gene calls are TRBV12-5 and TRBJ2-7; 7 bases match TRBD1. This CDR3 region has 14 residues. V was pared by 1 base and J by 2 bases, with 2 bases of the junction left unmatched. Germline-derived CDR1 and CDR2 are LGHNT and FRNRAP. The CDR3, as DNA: TGTGCTAGTGGTTTGGGACAGGGAACCTACGAGCAGTACTTC. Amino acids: CASGLGQGTYEQYF.

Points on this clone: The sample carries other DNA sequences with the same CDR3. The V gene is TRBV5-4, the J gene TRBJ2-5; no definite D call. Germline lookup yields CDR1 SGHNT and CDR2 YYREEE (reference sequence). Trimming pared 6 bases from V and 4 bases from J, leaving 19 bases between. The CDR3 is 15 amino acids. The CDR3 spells CASNSDGVSVETQYF. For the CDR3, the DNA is TGTGCCAGCAACTCGGACGGTGTCTCGGTAGAGACCCAGTACTTC. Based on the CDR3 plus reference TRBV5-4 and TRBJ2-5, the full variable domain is ETGVTQSPTHLIKTRGQQVTLRCSSQSGHNTVSWYQQALGQGPQFIFQYYREEENGRGNFPPRFSGLQFPNYSSELNVNALELDDSALYLCASNSDGVSVETQYFGPGTRLLVL.

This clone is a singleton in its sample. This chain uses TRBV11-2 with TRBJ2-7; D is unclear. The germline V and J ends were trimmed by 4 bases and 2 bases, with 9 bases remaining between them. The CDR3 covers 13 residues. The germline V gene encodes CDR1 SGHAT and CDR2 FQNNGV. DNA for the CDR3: TGTGCCAGCAGCTCCCCAAACCCCTACGAGCAGTACTTC. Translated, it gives CASSSPNPYEQYF. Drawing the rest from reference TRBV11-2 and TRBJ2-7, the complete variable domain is EAGVAQSPRYKIIEKRQSVAFWCNPISGHATLYWYQQILGQGPKLLIQFQNNGVVDDSQLPKDRFSAERLKGVDSTLKIQPAKLEDSAVYLCASSSPNPYEQYFGPGTRLTVT.

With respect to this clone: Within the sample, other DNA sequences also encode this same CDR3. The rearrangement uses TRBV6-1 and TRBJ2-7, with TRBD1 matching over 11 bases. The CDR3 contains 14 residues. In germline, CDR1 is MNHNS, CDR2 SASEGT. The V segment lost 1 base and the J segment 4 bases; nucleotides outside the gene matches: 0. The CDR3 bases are TGTGCCAGCAGTGAAGGGGACAGGGGGTACGAGCAGTACTTC. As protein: CASSEGDRGYEQYF.

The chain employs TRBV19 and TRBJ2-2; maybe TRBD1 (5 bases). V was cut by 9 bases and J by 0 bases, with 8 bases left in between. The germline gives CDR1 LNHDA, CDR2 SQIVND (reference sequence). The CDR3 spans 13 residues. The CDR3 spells CASARANTGELFF. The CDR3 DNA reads TGTGCCAGCGCCAGGGCGAACACCGGGGAGCTGTTTTTT. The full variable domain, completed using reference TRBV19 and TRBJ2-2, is DGGITQSPKYLFRKEGQNVTLSCEQNLNHDAMYWYRQDPGQGLRLIYYSQIVNDFQKGDIAEGYSVSREKKESFPLTVTSAQKNPTAFYLCASARANTGELFFGEGSRLTVL.

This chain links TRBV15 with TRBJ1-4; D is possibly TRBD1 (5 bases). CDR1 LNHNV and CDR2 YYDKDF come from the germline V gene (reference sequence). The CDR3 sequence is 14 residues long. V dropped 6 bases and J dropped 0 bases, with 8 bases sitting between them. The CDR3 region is CATRGGSTNEKLFF. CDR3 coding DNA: TGTGCCACCAGGGGGGGATCAACTAATGAAAAACTGTTTTTT.

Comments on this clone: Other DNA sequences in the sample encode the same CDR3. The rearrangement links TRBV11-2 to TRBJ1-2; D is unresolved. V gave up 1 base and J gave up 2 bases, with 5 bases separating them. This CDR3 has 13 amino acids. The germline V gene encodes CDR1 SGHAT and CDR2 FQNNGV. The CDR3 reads CASSLGGNYGYTF. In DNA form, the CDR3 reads TGTGCCAGCAGCTTAGGCGGGAACTATGGCTACACCTTC.

CDR3: CASSYRAPDTQYF. In DNA form, the CDR3 reads TGTGCCAGCAGTTACAGGGCCCCAGATACGCAGTATTTT. The chain joins TRBV7-3 to TRBJ2-3, with D perhaps TRBD1 (6 bases). The CDR3 covers 13 residues. In germline, CDR1 is SGHTA, CDR2 FQGTGA. V was pared by 6 bases and J by 4 bases, with 11 bases between.

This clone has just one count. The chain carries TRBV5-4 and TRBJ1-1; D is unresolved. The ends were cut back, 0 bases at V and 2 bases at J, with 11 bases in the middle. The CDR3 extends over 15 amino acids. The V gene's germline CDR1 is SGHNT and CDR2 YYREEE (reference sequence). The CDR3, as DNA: TGTGCCAGCAGCTTGGGCCTGGGTACTAACACTGAAGCTTTCTTT. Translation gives CASSLGLGTNTEAFF.